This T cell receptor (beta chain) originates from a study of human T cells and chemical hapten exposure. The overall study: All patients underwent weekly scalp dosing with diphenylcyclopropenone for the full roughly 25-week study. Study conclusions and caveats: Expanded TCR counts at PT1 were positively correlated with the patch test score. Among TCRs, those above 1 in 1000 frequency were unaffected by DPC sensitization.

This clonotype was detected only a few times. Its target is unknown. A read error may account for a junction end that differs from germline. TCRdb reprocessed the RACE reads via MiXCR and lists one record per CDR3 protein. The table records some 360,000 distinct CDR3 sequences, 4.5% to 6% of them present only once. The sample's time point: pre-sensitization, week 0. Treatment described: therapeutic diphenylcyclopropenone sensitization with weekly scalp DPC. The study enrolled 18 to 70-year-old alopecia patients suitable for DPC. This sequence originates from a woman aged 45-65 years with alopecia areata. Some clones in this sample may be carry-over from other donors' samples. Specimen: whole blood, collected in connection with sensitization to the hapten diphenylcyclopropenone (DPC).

The CDR3 here is CSARYRLTDEKLFF. CDR3 DNA: TGCAGTGCTAGATACAGGCTAACTGATGAAAAACTGTTTTTT. The genes are TRBV20-1 and TRBJ1-4, with D perhaps TRBD1 (5 bases). The CDR3 is made up of 14 amino acids. Germline loops: CDR1 DFQATT, CDR2 SNEGSKA (reference sequence).